These 5 T cell receptor beta chains share one sample of origin, sequenced in a study of T cell responses to AZD1222 COVID-19 vaccine. Clones were read by immunoSEQ multiplex PCR, and TCRdb kept only the in-frame ones, dropping some. The sample shows about 26,000 clones, 88% of them seen only once. Sequencing used peripheral blood, obtained 28 days after the second AZD1222 dose. Receptors were obtained from an adult who received the AZD1222 COVID-19 vaccine.

The gene calls are TRBV5-5 and TRBJ2-2; D possibly corresponds to TRBD1 (6 bases). The CDR3 loop spans 15 amino acids. CDR1 SGHKS and CDR2 YYEKEE come from the germline V gene (reference sequence). Trimming cost V 5 bases and J 6 bases, with 17 bases left between them. CDR3 region: CASSSLGQGSGELFF. The CDR3 DNA reads as TGTGCCAGCAGTAGCCTGGGGCAGGGGTCCGGGGAGCTGTTTTTT.

The chain uses TRBV7-2 and TRBJ2-6, with D unclear. V lost 1 base, J lost 0 bases, and 1 base lay in between. Germline V gene data show CDR1 as SGHTA and CDR2 as FQGNSA. CDR3 length equals 14 residues. CDR3 in amino acids: CASSLGSGANVLTF. Written as DNA, the CDR3 is TGTGCCAGCAGCTTAGGCTCTGGGGCCAACGTCCTGACTTTC.

The J gene is TRBJ1-5, the V gene TRBV3-1 (or the pseudogene TRBV3-2); D remains unclear. The CDR3 is 8 residues long. Germline loops: CDR1 LGHDT, CDR2 YNNKEL (reference sequence). V was cut by 11 bases and J by 5 bases, with 1 base left in between. The CDR3 spells CADQPQHF. CDR3 in DNA: TGTGCCGATCAGCCCCAGCATTTT.

V gene TRBV12-5 combines with J gene TRBJ2-7; D is perhaps TRBD2 (5 bases). Trimming shortened V by 7 bases and J by 5 bases, and 12 bases separated the two germline ends. Germline CDR1 reads LGHNT; CDR2 reads FRNRAP. This CDR3 is 12 amino acids long. The chain's CDR3 is CASAFFGDEQYF. The CDR3 nucleotides are TGTGCTAGTGCTTTTTTCGGGGACGAGCAGTACTTC.

This chain links TRBV28 with TRBJ1-6; D call uncertain. The CDR3 totals 11 residues. Trimming stripped 11 bases from V and 6 bases from J, with 8 bases between. Germline V lookup: CDR1 MDHEN, CDR2 SYDVKM. The CDR3 DNA reads as TGTGCCTCGGGTAGTAATTCACCCCTCCACTTT. Translation gives CASGSNSPLHF.